Below, 21 T cell receptor beta chains from the same sample are listed, as sequenced in a study of T cell repertoires in cytomegalovirus infection. MiXCR was run by TCRdb on the reads, yielding one entry per CDR3 protein. The table has around 280,000 distinct CDR3 sequences, approximately 15% seen once. The sequenced sample was PBMCs. The origin of the receptors is a human donor in good health (CMV status not recorded). Some clones in this sample may be carry-over from other donors' samples.

This clonotype was counted only a few times. The chain employs TRBV11-2 and TRBJ2-1; 15 bases fit TRBD2. This CDR3 has 16 residues. V lost 3 bases, J lost 7 bases, and 4 bases stayed unmatched. In germline, CDR1 is SGHAT, CDR2 FQNNGV. For the CDR3, the DNA is TGTGCCAGCAGCTTCCGGACTAGCGGGAGGGATAATGAGCAGTTCTTC. Protein sequence: CASSFRTSGRDNEQFF.

This clonotype was counted ten times or more. The rearrangement uses TRBV7-2 and TRBJ2-1; possible D gene TRBD2, 6 bases. Trimming shortened V by 7 bases and J by 0 bases, and 19 bases separated the two germline ends. CDR1 is SGHTA, CDR2 FQGNSA, per germline. The CDR3 is 17 residues long. This CDR3 reads CASTSGFRRGSYNEQFF. The CDR3 nucleotides read TGTGCCAGCACCTCGGGGTTTCGGCGGGGCTCCTACAATGAGCAGTTCTTC.

The chain combines TRBV29-1 with TRBJ1-2, with TRBD1 as a possible D gene (5 bases). Germline-derived CDR1 and CDR2 are SQVTM and ANQGSEA. V was trimmed by 3 bases and J by 3 bases, leaving 8 bases between them. This CDR3 comprises 12 residues. The CDR3 here is CSVDWGDYGYTF. CDR3 DNA sequence: TGCAGCGTTGATTGGGGGGACTATGGCTACACCTTC. Together with reference TRBV29-1 and TRBJ1-2, the CDR3 gives the full variable domain: SAVISQKPSRDICQRGTSLTIQCQVDSQVTMMFWYRQQPGQSLTLIATANQGSEATYESGFVIDKFPISRPNLTFSTLTVSNMSPEDSSIYLCSVDWGDYGYTFGSGTRLTVV.

This clonotype was seen ten or more times. J is TRBJ1-5 and V is TRBV7-2; D is perhaps TRBD1 (5 bases). The CDR3 is 16 amino acids. Germline CDR1 reads SGHTA; CDR2 reads FQGNSA. The V end lost 5 bases, the J end lost 2 bases, and 16 bases lay between the germline ends. The CDR3 protein is CASSPEKGHRNQPQHF. The CDR3 DNA reads as TGTGCCAGCAGCCCCGAGAAGGGGCATCGCAATCAGCCCCAGCATTTT.

This chain uses TRBV28 with TRBJ2-7, with D tentatively TRBD1 (5 bases). This CDR3 has 12 residues. V was shortened by 8 bases and J by 9 bases, with 17 bases between the two germline ends. CDR1 is MDHEN, CDR2 SYDVKM, per germline. This CDR3 reads CASGTNQQGQYF. In nucleotides, the CDR3 is TGTGCCAGCGGTACGAACCAGCAGGGGCAGTACTTC.

This clonotype was found many times. The chain couples TRBV25-1 to TRBJ1-4; a weak D match, TRBD1 (5 bases). Looked up from germline, CDR1 is MGHDK and CDR2 is SYGVNS. Deletions cut 7 bases from V and 5 bases from J, with 11 bases between. The length of the CDR3 is 13 residues. CDR3 DNA sequence: TGTGCCAGCACCCGAGGGGAGAATGAAAAACTGTTTTTT. Encoded protein: CASTRGENEKLFF.

This clonotype was observed a handful of times. The chain couples TRBV6-2 or TRBV6-3 to TRBJ2-3; D unresolved. CDR1 and CDR2 (germline): MNHEY, SVGEGT. The CDR3 runs 13 residues. Between the trimmed V and J ends, which lost 2 bases and 6 bases, there was a span of 9 bases. CDR3 nucleotide sequence: TGTGCCAGCAGTTACCCGACTCCTGATACGCAGTATTTT. This translates into CASSYPTPDTQYF.

The chain links TRBV20-1 to TRBJ2-5; 9 nucleotides agree with TRBD2. V dropped 8 bases and J dropped 4; count of bases not matched to a gene: 5. Germline-derived CDR1 and CDR2 are DFQATT and SNEGSKA (reference sequence). CDR3 size: 12 residues. CDR3 loop: CSSIAGVETQYF. In DNA form, the CDR3 reads TGCAGTTCGATAGCGGGGGTAGAGACCCAGTACTTC.

This clonotype was seen more than once but under ten times. The V gene is TRBV29-1, the J gene TRBJ2-2, with 10 bases fitting TRBD1. The junction had 4 bases not matched to a gene; V was cut back by 7 bases and J by 8 bases. CDR3 length equals 12 residues. CDR1 and CDR2 from the germline V gene are SQVTM and ANQGSEA. The chain's CDR3 is CSAGQGGGELFF. In nucleotides, the CDR3 is TGCAGCGCCGGACAGGGGGGTGGGGAGCTGTTTTTT.

The chain is built from TRBV19 and TRBJ1-5, with D possibly being TRBD1 (5 bases). The CDR3 sequence is 17 residues long. Germline CDR1 LNHDA, CDR2 SQIVND (reference sequence). Trimming took off 4 bases at V and 2 bases at J, with 18 bases between the two ends. As DNA, the CDR3 is TGTGCCAGTAGTACTCCTTGGGGTAGGGGAGGCAATCAGCCCCAGCATTTT. It is translated as CASSTPWGRGGNQPQHF.

About this clonotype itself: This may stem from a read error, because a much larger clone lies one nucleotide away. This rearrangement joins TRBV9 to TRBJ2-5, with D possibly TRBD1 on 5 matching bases. Germline V gene data show CDR1 as SGDLS and CDR2 as YYNGEE. The CDR3 contains 15 residues. V lost 4 bases, J lost 0 bases, and 13 bases lay in between. The CDR3 is CASSTRQRNQETQYF. In nucleotides, the CDR3 is TGTGCCAGCAGCACGCGACAGAGGAACCAAGAGACCCAGTACTTC.

CDR3 nucleotide sequence: TGTGCCAGCAGCCCACTACGGGAGGCCGGGGAGCTGTTTTTT. The encoded protein is CASSPLREAGELFF. This chain connects TRBV3-1 to TRBJ2-2; TRBD2 matches at 7 bases. Germline CDR1 and CDR2: LGHDT and YNNKEL (reference sequence). CDR3 size: 14 residues. The J segment lost 6 bases and the V segment lost 4 bases, leaving 5 bases of the junction unmatched.

In this sample, this clonotype turned up many times. The gene calls are TRBV28 and TRBJ1-5; tentative D call: TRBD1 (6 bases). This CDR3 is built from 14 residues. With 4 bases removed from V and 7 bases from J, the gap between germline ends came to 14 bases. CDR1 is MDHEN and CDR2 is SYDVKM in the germline V gene. The CDR3 loop is CASSYRDIEQPQHF. As DNA, the CDR3 is TGTGCCAGCAGTTACCGGGACATCGAACAGCCCCAGCATTTT.

V gene TRBV28 combines with J gene TRBJ1-5; D uncertain. V lost 10 bases and J lost 3, with 13 bases in between. Looked up from germline, CDR1 is MDHEN and CDR2 is SYDVKM. The CDR3 totals 13 residues. The CDR3: CAITGGNNQPQHF. Here the CDR3 DNA reads TGTGCCATCACTGGAGGGAACAATCAGCCCCAGCATTTT.

The V call is TRBV6-2 or TRBV6-3, the J call TRBJ2-5; the D gene is possibly TRBD2 (6 bases). CDR1 is MNHEY, CDR2 SVGEGT, per germline. This CDR3 comprises 14 residues. Trimming removed 6 bases at V and 5 bases at J, with 16 bases between. CDR3 residues: CASRRDGPSETQYF. The DNA of the CDR3 is TGTGCCAGCAGGCGGGACGGACCGAGCGAGACCCAGTACTTC.

In this sample, this clonotype turned up many times. The chain uses TRBV7-8 and TRBJ2-6, with unresolved D. The CDR3 has 14 amino acids. Trimming pared 2 bases from V and 4 bases from J, leaving 6 bases between. CDR1 is SGHVS, CDR2 FQNEAQ, per germline. The CDR3 region is CASSLWEGANVLTF. The CDR3 nucleotides are TGTGCCAGCAGCTTATGGGAAGGGGCCAACGTCCTGACTTTC.

The chain recombines TRBV4-1 with TRBJ2-2, with D uncertain. Trimming stripped 3 bases from V and 1 base from J, with 12 bases between. The CDR3 contains 16 residues. CDR1 and CDR2 (germline): MGHRA, YSYEKL. As DNA, the CDR3 is TGCGCCAGCAGCCATCAAGCTTTGGAGAACACCGGGGAGCTGTTTTTT. Protein sequence: CASSHQALENTGELFF.

This clonotype was observed a few times. The gene calls are TRBV4-3 and TRBJ2-7; 10 nucleotides agree with TRBD1. The germline gives CDR1 LGHNA, CDR2 YSLEER. With V trimmed by 1 base and J by 2 bases, 5 bases remained unmatched. There are 16 residues in the CDR3. The CDR3 DNA reads TGCGCCAGCAGCCAAGTCACCGGGACAGGGGCCTACGAGCAGTACTTC. It translates to CASSQVTGTGAYEQYF.

This clonotype was observed many times. The rearrangement links TRBV7-2 to TRBJ2-3; D is ambiguous. V gave up 5 bases and J gave up 4 bases, with 13 bases separating them. CDR3 size: 14 residues. Per the germline V gene, CDR1 is SGHTA and CDR2 is FQGNSA. CDR3: CASSKPFSADTQYF. The CDR3 DNA sequence: TGTGCCAGCAGCAAACCTTTCTCCGCAGATACGCAGTATTTT.

Comments on this clonotype: The junction departs from the called germline gene at one end, perhaps through a read error. The chain recombines TRBV12-3 or TRBV12-4 with TRBJ1-6; no clear D. This CDR3 has 16 residues. In DNA form, the CDR3 reads TGTGCCAGCAGTTTAGCAGTCCCCTCCTATAATTTACCCCTCCACTTT. This codes for CASSLAVPSYNLPLHF.

This chain joins TRBV20-1 and TRBJ2-1; the match to TRBD2 covers 11 bases. CDR3 length: 15 amino acids. V lost 4 bases, J lost 8 bases, and 10 bases stayed unmatched. Germline V lookup: CDR1 DFQATT, CDR2 SNEGSKA (reference sequence). CDR3 loop: CSAKSGTSGLYEQFF. The CDR3 DNA sequence: TGCAGTGCTAAGAGCGGGACTAGCGGACTGTATGAGCAGTTCTTC.